This T cell receptor (beta chain) was found in a study of CD8+CD57+ T cells in acquired aplastic anemia (dated by TCRdb to the late 2010s). In terms of the full investigation: Extracted DNA from sorted CD4+ and CD8+ cells averaged about 3 ug, ranging from about 0.18 to 27.4 ug. CD8+CD57+ expansion was defined as a frequency above the mean frequency observed in healthy subjects. Overall study outcomes, separate from this receptor: No significant difference in CD8+ Simpson's diversity was found between patients and healthy controls (P=0.060). Around 27 CD8+ CDR3 sequences were found to be shared between patients and controls, but these sequences appeared to be highly expressed in patients and within the immunodominant clones of the patients.

As concerns this clonotype: Its antigen is unknown. Qualities for individual bases were not recorded, and no much larger clone is one base off.

CDR1 is given as SGDLS and CDR2 as YYNGEE, both from the germline V gene. Trimming takes 0 bases from V and 0 bases from J, and the germline ends sit 18 bases apart. Inclusive of the bounding cysteine and phenylalanine, the CDR3 is 18 residues long. Just CDR3 DNA is preserved here, 54 bases in frame from base 1. TCR beta VDJ combination and CDR3 sequence profiling used genomic DNA as the template. TCR repertoire sequencing was run on an Illumina HiSeq 2000. In the original analysis: TRBV/TRBJ rearrangement plots, CDR3 size and DJ length profiles, and Simpson's diversity index were used to evaluate the repertoires. The immunodominant clone was defined as the most abundant DNA sequence in deep sequencing data. CDR3 amino acid sequences were screened for sharing across subjects and were compared with published repertoires and the VDJdb database. TCRdb applied fastp at Q25 and MiXCR to the public reads, then kept only in-frame beta chains. When rows share a CDR3 protein, they turn into one entry using the most common DNA and genes. In this record, the V and J calls reflect TCRdb's handling and not the investigators' own analysis. This sample is represented by a few hundred thousand distinct CDR3 sequences; about a third of them were singletons. Less than 1% of the sample is held by the ten biggest clonotypes.

Flow cytometry had shown CD8+CD57+ cell expansion in the patients selected for sequencing. Severe acquired aplastic anemia was diagnosed in all patients according to International Study of Aplastic Anemia and Agranulocytosis and Camitta criteria. No therapy had been received by the patients at the time of blood sampling. TCR repertoires of sorted CD4+ and CD8+ blood T cells from severe aplastic anemia patients and healthy subjects were deep-sequenced in the study. In the USA, patient enrollment took place under clinicaltrials.gov protocols 00001620, 01623167, 00001397, 00071045, 00081523 and 00961064. Ficoll-Paque density gradient centrifugation was used to isolate peripheral blood mononuclear cells. Before DNA extraction, CD4+ and CD8+ T cells were sorted with FACS or magnetic beads.

Source material: sorted CD4+, CD8+, or CD8+CD57+ T cells (not recorded which) from PBMCs. The chain links TRBV9 with TRBJ1-1, and possibly TRBD1, on 6 matching bases. The receptor's source is a human donor with aplastic anemia. The bases read TGTGCCAGCAGCGTAGTTGAGGACAGTAACGCCATGAACACTGAAGCTTTCTTT. Its protein product is CASSVVEDSNAMNTEAFF.